These T cell receptor beta chains were read from a single sample in a study of regulatory T cells. The method was immunoSEQ multiplex PCR; TCRdb's version includes in-frame clones alone and lacks a portion of them. Of about 17,000 clones listed, 92% are singletons. The sequencing sample was made of CD8+ T cells sorted from blood. The receptors shown here come from a person between 18 and 30 years old with CD3G deficiency. Both conserved end residues are part of each CDR3. Fields, in order: J gene, V gene, clone size, D gene, CDR3 protein, CDR3 DNA. A D gene is named only where the DNA matches it firmly. Part of the rows lack a size; the others show once, few, many or a class for expanded clones.

j_gene: TRBJ2-5
v_gene: TRBV19
abundance: -
d_gene: -
CDR3aa: CATWARGETQYF
CDR3nt: TGTGCCACTTGGGCCCGAGGAGAGACCCAGTACTTC

j_gene: TRBJ2-3
v_gene: TRBV7-2
abundance: -
d_gene: TRBD2
CDR3aa: CASSLIGLAGETQYF
CDR3nt: TGTGCCAGCAGCTTAATTGGTCTAGCGGGGGAGACGCAGTATTTT

j_gene: TRBJ2-7
v_gene: TRBV2
abundance: -
d_gene: -
CDR3aa: CASSEAYEQYF
CDR3nt: TGTGCCAGCAGTGAAGCCTACGAGCAGTACTTC

j_gene: TRBJ2-3
v_gene: TRBV7-2
abundance: -
d_gene: -
CDR3aa: CASSLAPWGGRSSTDTQYF
CDR3nt: TGTGCCAGCAGCTTAGCGCCATGGGGGGGGCGATCTAGCACAGATACGCAGTATTTT

j_gene: TRBJ1-1
v_gene: TRBV28
abundance: -
d_gene: TRBD1
CDR3aa: CASSLWPQGGPADEAFF
CDR3nt: TGTGCCAGCAGTTTATGGCCACAGGGGGGGCCCGCCGACGAAGCTTTCTTT

j_gene: TRBJ1-2
v_gene: TRBV7-3
abundance: -
d_gene: -
CDR3aa: CASSLTGSYGYTF
CDR3nt: TGTGCCAGCAGCCTCACAGGATCCTATGGCTACACCTTC

j_gene: TRBJ2-3
v_gene: TRBV28
abundance: -
d_gene: -
CDR3aa: CASSAGGGIYADTQYF
CDR3nt: TGTGCCAGCAGTGCAGGTGGGGGGATTTATGCAGATACGCAGTATTTT

j_gene: TRBJ2-3
v_gene: TRBV10-3
abundance: -
d_gene: TRBD1
CDR3aa: CAISERQGDTQYF
CDR3nt: TGTGCCATCAGTGAGCGACAGGGTGATACGCAGTATTTT

j_gene: TRBJ2-7
v_gene: TRBV9
abundance: once
d_gene: -
CDR3aa: CASSVPSRGEQYF
CDR3nt: TGTGCCAGCAGCGTACCCTCCAGGGGCGAGCAGTACTTC

j_gene: TRBJ2-7
v_gene: TRBV5-8
abundance: once
d_gene: -
CDR3aa: CASSYPGTPYEQYF
CDR3nt: TGTGCCAGCAGCTATCCCGGGACACCTTACGAGCAGTACTTC

j_gene: TRBJ2-7
v_gene: TRBV7-8
abundance: -
d_gene: -
CDR3aa: CASSSTPRHDYEQYF
CDR3nt: TGTGCCAGCAGCTCAACACCCAGACACGACTACGAGCAGTACTTC